These 25 T cell receptor beta chains were sequenced from one sample in a study of blood T cells in healthy people across ages. A second roughly 6 to 12 cycle PCR used barcoded and J-beta primers. One entry per CDR3 protein results from TCRdb running MiXCR on the 5' RACE reads. The table has about 1.4 million distinct CDR3 sequences, approximately 60% seen once; the top ten hold 5% to 7%. Sample: blood. All receptors derive from a young man in good health.

A single count supports this clonotype. The V and J genes are TRBV4-2 and TRBJ2-4, with D possibly matching TRBD2 (5 bases). The end of the DNA is better explained by TRBJ2-5, so the J call may be wrong. The CDR3 is made up of 13 amino acids. Germline V gene lookup returns CDR1 LGHNA and CDR2 YNFKEQ. CDR3 sequence (DNA): TGTGCCAGCAGCCCTCAAGTGGGAGCGACCCAGTACTTC. This codes for CASSPQVGATQYF.

The chain combines TRBV12-3 or TRBV12-4 with TRBJ1-1; a weak D match, TRBD1 (5 bases). This CDR3 region has 14 residues. The V end lost 3 bases, the J end lost 5 bases, and 13 bases lay between the germline ends. The chain's CDR3 is CASSLSGTVTEAFF. CDR3 DNA sequence: TGTGCCAGCAGTTTGTCCGGGACGGTGACTGAAGCTTTCTTT.

In this sample, this clonotype turned up many times. At one boundary the junction diverges from the germline segment, which might be a read error. The chain is built from TRBV7-7 and TRBJ2-7, with D possibly called TRBD1 or TRBD2 (6 bases each). Germline V gives CDR1 SSHAT, CDR2 FNYEAQ (reference sequence). CDR3 length: 15 amino acids. CDR3 residues: CASSLAKGGAYEQYF. DNA for the CDR3: TGTGCTAGCAGCTTAGCGAAGGGGGGAGCCTACGAGCAGTACTTC. The variable domain in full, completed from reference TRBV7-7 and TRBJ2-7, reads GAGVSQSPRYKVTKRGQDVTLRCDPISSHATLYWYQQALGQGPEFLTYFNYEAQPDKSGLPSDRFSAERPEGSISTLTIQRTEQRDSAMYRCASSLAKGGAYEQYFGPGTRLTVT.

This chain links TRBV7-8 with TRBJ1-5, with D maybe TRBD1 (5 bases). The CDR3 has 14 residues. CDR1 SGHVS and CDR2 FQNEAQ come from the germline V gene. Trimming stripped 5 bases from V and 6 bases from J, with 14 bases between. Here the CDR3 DNA reads TGTGCCAGCAGCCCCACGACAGTCGGTCAGCCCCAGCATTTT. Protein: CASSPTTVGQPQHF. The entire variable domain, with the rest obtained from reference TRBV7-8 and TRBJ1-5, is as follows: GAGVSQSPRYKVAKRGQDVALRCDPISGHVSLFWYQQALGQGPEFLTYFQNEAQLDKSGLPSDRFFAERPEGSVSTLKIQRTQQEDSAVYLCASSPTTVGQPQHFGDGTRLSIL.

The chain links TRBV12-3 or TRBV12-4 to TRBJ1-6; 7 bases match TRBD1. V gave up 5 bases and J gave up 15 bases; unmatched junction bases: 16. This CDR3 is built from 15 residues. The CDR3 here is CASSPLQGPQKLLHF. CDR3 nucleotides: TGTGCCAGCAGTCCGCTACAGGGGCCCCAAAAACTCCTCCACTTT.

This chain links TRBV4-2 with TRBJ2-3; perhaps TRBD2 as D (6 bases). The CDR3 extends over 14 amino acids. Germline CDR1 reads LGHNA; CDR2 reads YNFKEQ. V was trimmed by 8 bases and J by 0 bases, leaving 12 bases between them. The CDR3 is CASWGLASTDTQYF. The CDR3 nucleotides read TGTGCCAGCTGGGGACTCGCTAGCACAGATACGCAGTATTTT.

The V and J genes are TRBV20-1 and TRBJ2-7; no firm D call. V was shortened by 2 bases and J by 5 bases, with 22 bases between the two germline ends. The germline CDR1 and CDR2 sequences are DFQATT and SNEGSKA (reference sequence). The CDR3 sequence is 16 residues long. This CDR3 reads CSARYPTGPTRHEQYF. The CDR3 coding sequence is TGCAGTGCTAGATATCCTACCGGGCCTACAAGGCACGAGCAGTACTTC.

The chain carries TRBV10-3 and TRBJ2-1; 10 bases match TRBD2. V trimming: 8 bases; J trimming: 8 bases; junction bases outside the gene matches: 6. Germline loops: CDR1 ENHRY, CDR2 SYGVKD. The CDR3 sequence is 13 residues long. This CDR3 reads CAIGAGGPHEQFF. The CDR3, as DNA: TGTGCCATCGGAGCGGGAGGGCCGCATGAGCAGTTCTTC.

The chain carries TRBV10-2 and TRBJ2-1; maybe TRBD1 (5 bases). Germline-derived CDR1 and CDR2 are WSHSY and SAAADI. V was trimmed by 7 bases and J by 4 bases, leaving 11 bases between them. The CDR3 totals 13 residues. Here the CDR3 reads CASTGSLYNEQFF. CDR3 in DNA: TGCGCCAGCACAGGGTCTCTATACAATGAGCAGTTCTTC.

The chain joins TRBV7-2 to TRBJ2-2; 13 bases map to TRBD2. The junction had 6 bases not matched to a gene; V was cut back by 2 bases and J by 6 bases. Germline V CDR1 and CDR2: SGHTA, FQGNSA. CDR3 length: 17 amino acids. In nucleotides, the CDR3 is TGTGCCAGCAGCTTAACTAGCGGGGGGGCCTTCCCCGGGGAGCTGTTTTTT. Translated, it gives CASSLTSGGAFPGELFF.

The V and J genes are TRBV29-1 and TRBJ1-3; 8 bases align to TRBD1. Per the germline V gene, CDR1 is SQVTM and CDR2 is ANQGSEA. Losses at the gene ends were 0 bases for V and 6 bases for J; bases not matched to a gene: 4. The CDR3 length is 14 residues. Written as DNA, the CDR3 is TGCAGCGTTGAAGAACAGGGGGGGAAAAACACCATATATTTT. Amino acid sequence: CSVEEQGGKNTIYF.

This CDR3 reads CASSSPLLDYGYTF. The CDR3 nucleotides read TGTGCCAGCAGCTCGCCCCTTTTGGACTATGGCTACACCTTC. The chain uses TRBV11-2 and TRBJ1-2, with no clear D. Trimming stripped 4 bases from V and 3 bases from J, with 12 bases between. The CDR3 is made up of 14 amino acids. Germline CDR1 and CDR2: SGHAT and FQNNGV.

This chain connects TRBV20-1 to TRBJ2-7; D gene uncertain. Per germline, CDR1 DFQATT and CDR2 SNEGSKA (reference sequence). Trimming removed 1 base from V and 2 bases from J, with 9 bases in between. The CDR3 has 13 residues. CDR3 region: CSARVGWTYEQYF. CDR3 nucleotide sequence: TGCAGTGCTAGAGTTGGGTGGACCTACGAGCAGTACTTC.

The chain combines TRBV20-1 with TRBJ2-3; D gene unclear. The CDR3 loop spans 13 amino acids. Germline CDR1 reads DFQATT; CDR2 reads SNEGSKA (reference sequence). Trimming took 3 bases from V and 0 from J, leaving 7 bases between them. CDR3 protein: CSASVTSTDTQYF. The DNA for the CDR3 is TGCAGTGCTAGTGTAACGAGCACAGATACGCAGTATTTT.

The V call is TRBV4-2, the J call TRBJ2-1; the D is unclear. Germline CDR1 and CDR2: LGHNA and YNFKEQ. V lost 4 bases and J lost 10, with 17 bases in between. The CDR3 length is 14 residues. The CDR3 loop is CASSPRHPQYEQFF. CDR3 bases: TGTGCCAGCAGCCCCAGACATCCTCAGTACGAGCAGTTCTTC.

The chain recombines TRBV14 with TRBJ2-1; D is possibly TRBD1 (5 bases). CDR1 and CDR2 from the germline V gene are SGHDN and FVKESK. The CDR3 totals 19 residues. The germline V and J ends were trimmed by 1 base and 4 bases, with 23 bases remaining between them. CDR3 loop: CASSQVSIPRQIVYNEQFF. In nucleotides, the CDR3 is TGTGCCAGCAGCCAAGTTAGTATTCCTAGACAGATAGTTTACAATGAGCAGTTCTTC.

This clonotype turned up a few times. The chain carries TRBV12-3 or TRBV12-4 and TRBJ2-7; maybe TRBD2 (6 bases). The CDR3 consists of 14 residues. Trimming took 8 bases from V and 3 from J, leaving 17 bases between them. CDR3 sequence reads: CASVWDGRVYEQYF. As DNA, the CDR3 is TGTGCCAGCGTTTGGGACGGGAGAGTCTACGAGCAGTACTTC.

This clonotype was counted a few times. This rearrangement joins TRBV6-5 to TRBJ2-1, with 10 bases aligning to TRBD2. Germline V gene data show CDR1 as MNHEY and CDR2 as SVGAGI. Trimming removed 2 bases from V and 7 bases from J; junction bases left unmatched: 2. The CDR3 extends over 14 amino acids. CDR3 loop: CASSYQLAGNEQFF. The CDR3 coding sequence is TGTGCCAGCAGTTACCAACTAGCGGGGAATGAGCAGTTCTTC.

The V call is TRBV4-1, the J call TRBJ2-5; 9 positions agree with TRBD1. In germline, CDR1 is MGHRA, CDR2 YSYEKL. This CDR3 is built from 15 residues. V lost 1 base, J lost 5 bases, and 5 bases stayed unmatched. CDR3 nucleotides: TGCGCCAGCAGCCAAGTAACAGGGGGCGATGAGACCCAGTACTTC. The encoded protein is CASSQVTGGDETQYF.

This clonotype was seen only once. The chain has TRBV15 and TRBJ2-1, with TRBD2 identical over 9 bases. The CDR3 runs 15 residues. Germline CDR1 and CDR2: LNHNV and YYDKDF (reference sequence). J gave up 7 bases and V 0 bases, and 4 bases lay outside the gene matches. CDR3 DNA: TGTGCCACCAGCAGAGAGGGACTAGCCGAGAATGAGCAGTTCTTC. Translated, it gives CATSREGLAENEQFF.

The rearrangement links TRBV7-2 to TRBJ1-1; the D is unclear. The V end was cut by 4 bases, the J end by 11 bases, with 14 bases between. The CDR3 consists of 12 residues. Germline assignment: CDR1 SGHTA and CDR2 FQGNSA. Here the CDR3 DNA reads TGTGCCAGCAGCTCGGACTCCCCTCGGGCTTTCTTT. It encodes CASSSDSPRAFF. Based on the CDR3 plus reference TRBV7-2 and TRBJ1-1, the full variable domain is GAGVSQSPSNKVTEKGKDVELRCDPISGHTALYWYRQSLGQGLEFLIYFQGNSAPDKSGLPSDRFSAERTGGSVSTLTIQRTQQEDSAVYLCASSSDSPRAFFGQGTRLTVV.

In its sample, this clonotype was seen a few times. V and J are TRBV11-2 and TRBJ2-7; 9 bases align to TRBD1. Germline values: CDR1 SGHAT, CDR2 FQNNGV. V dropped 3 bases and J dropped 3; count of bases not matched to a gene: 6. The CDR3 spans 15 residues. CDR3 region: CASSLPGQGFYEQYF. In DNA, the CDR3 is TGTGCCAGCAGCTTGCCGGGACAGGGCTTCTACGAGCAGTACTTC.

This clonotype was recorded only once. The rearrangement joins TRBV7-8 to TRBJ1-2, with 8 bases fitting TRBD1. The V and J ends lost 5 bases and 8 bases, in that order; junction bases with no gene match: 10. The CDR3 totals 14 residues. The germline V gene encodes CDR1 SGHVS and CDR2 FQNEAQ. The CDR3 DNA sequence: TGTGCCAGCAGCGTAAACCAGGGGGCGATGGGCTACACCTTC. Amino acids: CASSVNQGAMGYTF.

There are many counts of this clonotype. The chain joins TRBV20-1 to TRBJ2-3; 9 bases align to TRBD1. With V trimmed by 5 bases and J by 1 base, 1 base remained unmatched. Germline V gene sequence: CDR1 DFQATT, CDR2 SNEGSKA (reference sequence). The CDR3 runs to 13 residues. CDR3 region: CSARQGGTDTQYF. The CDR3 region has the DNA TGCAGTGCTCGACAGGGGGGCACAGATACGCAGTATTTT.

The table lists this clonotype with a few counts. This sequence joins TRBV11-2 and TRBJ2-5; D is possibly TRBD2 (5 bases). The J call could be wrong; TRBJ2-7 is a better fit for the DNA end. The CDR3 length is 14 residues. Germline CDR1 is SGHAT and CDR2 is FQNNGV. CDR3 sequence: CASSLSGIVYEQYF. The CDR3 nucleotides read TGTGCCAGCAGCTTATCCGGGATCGTCTACGAGCAGTACTTC.